This entry features one TCR beta chain sequence. The source of the sample is a study of T-cell memory formation after mild COVID-19. Germline loops: CDR1 LGHNA, CDR2 YSLEER. The CDR3 runs to 14 residues. Trimming stripped 3 bases from V and 4 bases from J, with 12 bases between. TCRdb reprocessed the 5' RACE reads via MiXCR and lists one record per CDR3 protein. The sample carries 350,000 or so distinct CDR3 sequences, 10% to 15% recorded once. The chain recombines TRBV4-3 with TRBJ2-5; unclear D gene. This clonotype originated in a man between 18 and 29 years old who had mild COVID-19 (a few samples of this study predate the infection). Cell type and time point are not known. Sequencing input: PBMCs or a T cell subset sorted from them (not recorded which). The CDR3 sequence is CASSHPGSLETQYF. As DNA, the CDR3 is TGCGCCAGCAGCCACCCTGGGTCTCTAGAGACCCAGTACTTC.